A single sample is the source of the 21 T cell receptor beta chains below, sequenced in a study of T cell repertoires in cytomegalovirus infection. Via MiXCR, TCRdb re-called the reads, giving one row per CDR3 protein. This sample carries over 150,000 distinct CDR3 sequences, approximately 19% of them seen once, and the ten largest clones take around 2.7%. Sequences were obtained from PBMCs. The source is a human donor in good health (CMV status not recorded). Some clones in this sample may be carry-over from other donors' samples.

This clonotype was observed once. Just one base apart from a much larger clone, this may be a read error. The chain recombines TRBV25-1 with TRBJ1-1; D might be TRBD1 (5 bases). Per the germline V gene, CDR1 is MGHDK and CDR2 is SYGVNS. The CDR3 has 14 amino acids. The CDR3 reads CASSDRDRNSEAFF. CDR3 nucleotide sequence: TGTGCCAGCAGTGACCGGGACCGGAACAGTGAAGCTTTCTTT.

V and J are TRBV5-4 and TRBJ1-1, with TRBD1 identical over 11 bases. V lost 0 bases to trimming and J lost 5 bases; unmatched junction nucleotides: 9. The CDR3 runs 17 residues. Germline V CDR1 and CDR2: SGHNT, YYREEE (reference sequence). The CDR3 loop reads CASSLGVGQGGLTEAFF. CDR3 nucleotide sequence: TGTGCCAGCAGCTTGGGGGTGGGACAGGGGGGATTGACTGAAGCTTTCTTT.

In the case of this clonotype: One end of the junction varies from germline; a read error may be responsible. The genes are TRBV6-1 and TRBJ2-1; TRBD1 aligns across 7 bases. CDR3 length: 14 residues. CDR1 is MNHNS, CDR2 SASEGT, per germline. The CDR3 nucleotides read TGTGCCAGCAGTGGGCTTACAGGGGTTAATGCGCAGTTCTTC. Protein: CASSGLTGVNAQFF.

The V and J genes are TRBV11-1 and TRBJ2-1; 10 bases are a match to TRBD2. Germline V CDR1 and CDR2: SGHAT, FQDESV (reference sequence). V was clipped by 6 bases and J by 8 bases; unmatched bases: 7. This CDR3 has 14 amino acids. CDR3 sequence reads: CASRPSGSLHEQFF. DNA of the CDR3: TGTGCCAGCAGACCTAGCGGGAGTTTACATGAGCAGTTCTTC.

This clonotype has ten or more counts. The chain combines TRBV7-2 with TRBJ2-1; D is ambiguous. This CDR3 comprises 12 residues. Germline V gene data show CDR1 as SGHTA and CDR2 as FQGNSA. V was trimmed by 0 bases and J by 8 bases, leaving 5 bases between them. The CDR3 loop is CASSLAGYEQFF. CDR3 DNA: TGTGCCAGCAGCTTAGCGGGTTATGAGCAGTTCTTC.

In DNA, the CDR3 is TGTGCCAGCTCACCATTAAGACAGGGAGAGCAGTACTTC. Protein product: CASSPLRQGEQYF. The chain carries TRBV18 and TRBJ2-7; 7 bases fit TRBD1. V shed 2 bases and J 7 bases; nucleotides not matched to a gene: 5. The CDR3 spans 13 residues. Germline V gives CDR1 KGHSH, CDR2 LQKENI.

This clonotype came up many times. The CDR3 coding sequence is TGTGCCAGCAGTTTTTTATCGAGCGGGAGGGCGGTAGATACGCAGTATTTT. It codes for CASSFLSSGRAVDTQYF. The V call is TRBV28, the J call TRBJ2-3, with 10 bases lining up with TRBD2. CDR1 is MDHEN and CDR2 is SYDVKM in the germline V gene. The CDR3 length is 17 residues. The junction had 11 bases not matched to a gene; V was cut back by 3 bases and J by 5 bases.

This clonotype was counted ten times or more. The chain carries TRBV27 and TRBJ2-1; a possible D gene is TRBD2 (6 bases). Germline V gene sequence: CDR1 MNHEY, CDR2 SMNVEV (reference sequence). Trimming stripped 7 bases from V and 3 bases from J, with 16 bases between. CDR3 length: 15 residues. As DNA, the CDR3 is TGTGCCAGCACGAATCTCGGAGGGAGCTACAATGAGCAGTTCTTC. This encodes CASTNLGGSYNEQFF.

The gene calls are TRBV18 and TRBJ2-3; D possibly corresponds to TRBD2 (5 bases). CDR1 is KGHSH, CDR2 LQKENI, per germline. This CDR3 has 14 residues. Trimming took off 4 bases at V and 4 bases at J, with 12 bases between the two ends. CDR3 residues: CASSLGLGADTQYF. The CDR3 coding sequence is TGTGCCAGCTCACTAGGGCTGGGAGCAGATACGCAGTATTTT. Variable domain in full (rest from reference TRBV18 and TRBJ2-3): NAGVMQNPRHLVRRRGQEARLRCSPMKGHSHVYWYRQLPEEGLKFMVYLQKENIIDESGMPKERFSAEFPKEGPSILRIQQVVRGDSAAYFCASSLGLGADTQYFGPGTRLTVL.

This clonotype was seen more than once but under ten times. This chain uses TRBV20-1 with TRBJ2-7; D is ambiguous. The CDR3 sequence is 11 residues long. Trimming took 3 bases from V and 3 from J, leaving 6 bases between them. Germline V gene lookup returns CDR1 DFQATT and CDR2 SNEGSKA (reference sequence). The CDR3 DNA reads as TGCAGTGCTAGGGAGTACTACGAGCAGTACTTC. Protein: CSAREYYEQYF.

In this sample, this clonotype turned up a few times. The genes are TRBV7-9 and TRBJ1-1; D unclear. The CDR3 is made up of 13 amino acids. The V end was cut by 5 bases, the J end by 1 base, with 8 bases between. Germline V gene lookup returns CDR1 SEHNR and CDR2 FQNEAQ (reference sequence). CDR3 region: CASSVDGNTEAFF. The DNA for the CDR3 is TGTGCCAGCAGCGTTGACGGGAACACTGAAGCTTTCTTT. Full variable domain (missing parts from reference TRBV7-9 and TRBJ1-1): DTGVSQNPRHKITKRGQNVTFRCDPISEHNRLYWYRQTLGQGPEFLTYFQNEAQLEKSRLLSDRFSAERPKGSFSTLEIQRTEQGDSAMYLCASSVDGNTEAFFGQGTRLTVV.

This clonotype was picked up many times. The chain uses TRBV6-1 and TRBJ1-5, with TRBD1 matching 8 bases. CDR1 MNHNS and CDR2 SASEGT come from the germline V gene. CDR3 size: 14 residues. The trim removed 6 bases at V and 3 bases at J, leaving 4 bases unmatched. The CDR3 bases are TGTGCCAGCAGGGACAGGGTATCCAATCAGCCCCAGCATTTT. It is translated as CASRDRVSNQPQHF.

The rearrangement uses TRBV6-6 and TRBJ2-3; 9 bases match TRBD1. J lost 6 bases, V lost 4 bases, and 8 bases had no gene match. CDR3 length equals 15 residues. CDR1 is MNHNY, CDR2 SVGAGI, per germline (reference sequence). Written as DNA, the CDR3 is TGTGCCAGCAGTTTCACAGGGGGCAAGGGTGATACGCAGTATTTT. This translates into CASSFTGGKGDTQYF.

This clonotype was observed many times. The J gene is TRBJ1-4, the V gene TRBV6-2 or TRBV6-3; the D is unclear. V was clipped by 8 bases and J by 12 bases, with 13 bases between them. CDR1 and CDR2 (germline): MNHEY, SVGEGT. The CDR3 covers 11 residues. The CDR3 loop is CASSSWAELFF. As DNA, the CDR3 is TGTGCCAGCTCGTCGTGGGCAGAACTGTTTTTT.

This clonotype has only a few counts. The J gene is TRBJ1-1, the V gene TRBV7-9, with D maybe TRBD1 (6 bases). The CDR3 runs 16 residues. Germline CDR1 SEHNR, CDR2 FQNEAQ (reference sequence). The V and J ends lost 5 bases and 2 bases respectively, with 18 bases between them. Here the CDR3 reads CASSLGLGGLNTEAFF. The DNA for the CDR3 is TGTGCCAGCAGCCTAGGGTTGGGGGGCTTAAACACTGAAGCTTTCTTT.

V and J are TRBV19 and TRBJ1-2; no definite D call. The CDR3 length is 13 residues. Looked up from germline, CDR1 is LNHDA and CDR2 is SQIVND (reference sequence). Trimming pared 5 bases from V and 7 bases from J, leaving 14 bases between. CDR3 DNA sequence: TGTGCCAGTAGTCCTCGACTATTGAGTGGCTACACCTTC. Translated: CASSPRLLSGYTF.

This clonotype appeared many times. The chain uses TRBV7-2 and TRBJ2-1; D is possibly TRBD2 (6 bases). The CDR3 runs 13 residues. The V end lost 8 bases, the J end lost 5 bases, and 13 bases lay between the germline ends. CDR1 and CDR2 from the germline V gene are SGHTA and FQGNSA. CDR3 in amino acids: CASGTALNNEQFF. CDR3 bases: TGTGCCAGCGGGACTGCTCTGAACAATGAGCAGTTCTTC.

V gene TRBV9 combines with J gene TRBJ1-1; possible D gene TRBD1, 6 bases. The V and J ends lost 0 bases and 2 bases respectively, with 8 bases between them. Germline values: CDR1 SGDLS, CDR2 YYNGEE. The CDR3 extends over 14 amino acids. The CDR3 bases are TGTGCCAGCAGCGTAGGGACAGTTAACACTGAAGCTTTCTTT. Translated: CASSVGTVNTEAFF.

The chain recombines TRBV7-2 with TRBJ2-7; TRBD1 matches at 8 bases. Germline loops: CDR1 SGHTA, CDR2 FQGNSA. This CDR3 comprises 14 residues. The junction had 5 bases not matched to a gene; V was cut back by 3 bases and J by 4 bases. The CDR3 coding sequence is TGTGCCAGCAGCTTGGGACAGGCCGTTTACGAGCAGTACTTC. Amino acids: CASSLGQAVYEQYF.

In regard to this clonotype: A read error is possible here, since a much larger clone lies one base away. The chain recombines TRBV5-1 with TRBJ2-3; D is possibly TRBD1 (5 bases). The length of the CDR3 is 14 residues. V gave up 0 bases and J gave up 6 bases, with 11 bases separating them. In germline, CDR1 is SGHRS, CDR2 YFSETQ. CDR3 coding DNA: TGCGCCAGCAGCTTGGGACAGCTGGGGGATACGCAGTATTTT. It encodes CASSLGQLGDTQYF.

This chain uses TRBV7-6 with TRBJ2-1, with 9 positions matching TRBD2. The CDR3 is 16 amino acids. After removal of 5 bases from V and 0 bases from J, the junction contained 5 bases not matched to a gene. Looked up from germline, CDR1 is SGHVS and CDR2 is FNYEAQ. The CDR3: CASSLSGGRSYNEQFF. As DNA, the CDR3 is TGTGCCAGCAGCCTTAGCGGGGGACGCTCCTACAATGAGCAGTTCTTC.